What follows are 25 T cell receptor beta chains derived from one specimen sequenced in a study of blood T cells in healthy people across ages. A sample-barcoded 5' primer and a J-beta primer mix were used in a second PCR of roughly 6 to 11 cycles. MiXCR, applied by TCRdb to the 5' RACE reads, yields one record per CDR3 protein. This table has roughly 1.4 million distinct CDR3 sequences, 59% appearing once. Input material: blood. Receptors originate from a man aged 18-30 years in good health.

The CDR3, as DNA: TGTGCCAGCAGCTTATCGATAGCGGGAGTTAGGAATGAGCAGTTCTTC. It is translated as CASSLSIAGVRNEQFF. This chain links TRBV7-2 with TRBJ2-1; 9 positions agree with TRBD2. This CDR3 spans 16 amino acids. Per germline, CDR1 SGHTA and CDR2 FQGNSA. V dropped 2 bases and J dropped 7; count of bases not matched to a gene: 9.

This CDR3 reads CASSLPSRYTEAFF. DNA for the CDR3: TGTGCCAGCAGTTTACCCTCGCGGTACACTGAAGCTTTCTTT. The V call is TRBV28, the J call TRBJ1-1; D gene unclear. The germline CDR1 and CDR2 sequences are MDHEN and SYDVKM. V was clipped by 2 bases and J by 3 bases, with 10 bases between them. The CDR3 totals 14 residues.

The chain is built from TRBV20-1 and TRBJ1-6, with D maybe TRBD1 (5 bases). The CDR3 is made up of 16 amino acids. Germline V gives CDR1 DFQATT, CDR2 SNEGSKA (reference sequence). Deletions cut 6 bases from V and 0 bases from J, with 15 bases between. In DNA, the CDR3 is TGCAGTGCCAACCGGGACGGCTACTCCTATAATTCACCCCTCCACTTT. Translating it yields CSANRDGYSYNSPLHF.

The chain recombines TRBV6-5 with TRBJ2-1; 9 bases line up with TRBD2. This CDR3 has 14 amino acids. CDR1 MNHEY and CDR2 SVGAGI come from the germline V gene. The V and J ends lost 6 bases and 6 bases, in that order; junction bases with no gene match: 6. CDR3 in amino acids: CASRGAGGLNEQFF. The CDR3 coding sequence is TGTGCCAGCAGAGGAGCGGGGGGCCTCAATGAGCAGTTCTTC.

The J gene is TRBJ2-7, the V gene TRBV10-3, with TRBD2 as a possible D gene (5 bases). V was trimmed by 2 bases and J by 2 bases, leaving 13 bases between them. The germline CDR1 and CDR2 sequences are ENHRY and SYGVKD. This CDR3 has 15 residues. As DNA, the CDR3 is TGTGCCATCAGTGAGAGTAGCGACAACACCTACGAGCAGTACTTC. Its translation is CAISESSDNTYEQYF.

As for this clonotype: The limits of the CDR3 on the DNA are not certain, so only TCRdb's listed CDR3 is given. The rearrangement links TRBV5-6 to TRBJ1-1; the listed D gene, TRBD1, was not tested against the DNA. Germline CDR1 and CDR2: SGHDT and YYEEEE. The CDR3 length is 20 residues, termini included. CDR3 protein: CASSLVHFSGQGKTNTEAFF.

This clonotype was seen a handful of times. CDR3 bases: TGTGCCAGCAGCCAAGCTCGTAAGCTAGGGATGGACTACGAGCAGTACTTC. Translated: CASSQARKLGMDYEQYF. The chain recombines TRBV3-1 with TRBJ2-7; D call uncertain. This CDR3 spans 17 amino acids. Trimming removed 1 base at V and 3 bases at J, with 19 bases between. The V gene's germline CDR1 is LGHDT and CDR2 YNNKEL (reference sequence).

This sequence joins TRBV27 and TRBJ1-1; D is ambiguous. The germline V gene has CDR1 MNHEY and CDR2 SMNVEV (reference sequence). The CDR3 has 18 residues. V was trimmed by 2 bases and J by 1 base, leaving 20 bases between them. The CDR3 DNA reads TGTGCCAGCAGTTTAATGGGCTTTGGGTCAGGACCGAACACTGAAGCTTTCTTT. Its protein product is CASSLMGFGSGPNTEAFF.

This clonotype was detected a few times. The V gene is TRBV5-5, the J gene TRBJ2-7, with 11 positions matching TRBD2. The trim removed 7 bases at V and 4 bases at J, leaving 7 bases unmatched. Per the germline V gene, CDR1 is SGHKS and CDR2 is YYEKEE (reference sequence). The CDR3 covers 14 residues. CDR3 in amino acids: CASGTGLAVYEQYF. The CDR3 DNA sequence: TGTGCCAGCGGCACGGGACTAGCGGTATACGAGCAGTACTTC.

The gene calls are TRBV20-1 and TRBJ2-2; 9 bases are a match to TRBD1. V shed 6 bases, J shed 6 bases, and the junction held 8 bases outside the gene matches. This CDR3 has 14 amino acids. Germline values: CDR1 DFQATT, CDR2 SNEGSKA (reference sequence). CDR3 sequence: CSAAGTGLPGELFF. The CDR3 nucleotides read TGCAGTGCCGCCGGGACAGGGTTGCCCGGGGAGCTGTTTTTT.

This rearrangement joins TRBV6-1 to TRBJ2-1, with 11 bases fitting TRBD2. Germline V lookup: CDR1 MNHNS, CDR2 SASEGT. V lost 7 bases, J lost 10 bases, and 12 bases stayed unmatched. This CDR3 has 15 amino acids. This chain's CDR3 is CASNTGTSGLQEQFF. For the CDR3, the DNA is TGTGCCAGCAACACCGGGACTAGCGGATTACAAGAGCAGTTCTTC.

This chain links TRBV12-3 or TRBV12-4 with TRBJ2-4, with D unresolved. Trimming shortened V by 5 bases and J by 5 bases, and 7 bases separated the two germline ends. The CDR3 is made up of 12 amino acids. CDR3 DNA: TGTGCCAGCAGTGATGAGGAAAACATTCAGTACTTC. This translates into CASSDEENIQYF.

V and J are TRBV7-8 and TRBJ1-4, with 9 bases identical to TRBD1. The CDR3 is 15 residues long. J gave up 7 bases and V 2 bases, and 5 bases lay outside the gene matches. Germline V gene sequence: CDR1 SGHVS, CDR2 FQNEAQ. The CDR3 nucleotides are TGTGCCAGCAGCTTAATGGGACAGGGAGGTGAAAAACTGTTTTTT. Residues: CASSLMGQGGEKLFF.

CDR3 protein: CSAGTESYTF. The CDR3 coding sequence is TGCAGCGCGGGGACAGAAAGCTACACCTTC. The V gene is TRBV29-1, the J gene TRBJ1-2; 7 bases fit TRBD1. V lost 7 bases to trimming and J lost 9 bases; unmatched junction nucleotides: 5. Germline V CDR1 and CDR2: SQVTM, ANQGSEA. The CDR3 loop spans 10 amino acids.

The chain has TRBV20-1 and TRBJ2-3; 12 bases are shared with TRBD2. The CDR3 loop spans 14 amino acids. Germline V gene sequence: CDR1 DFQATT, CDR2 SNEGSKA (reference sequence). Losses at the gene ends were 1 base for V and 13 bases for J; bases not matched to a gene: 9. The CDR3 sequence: CSARVASGRVREYF. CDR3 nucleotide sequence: TGCAGTGCTAGAGTGGCTAGCGGGAGGGTCAGGGAGTATTTT.

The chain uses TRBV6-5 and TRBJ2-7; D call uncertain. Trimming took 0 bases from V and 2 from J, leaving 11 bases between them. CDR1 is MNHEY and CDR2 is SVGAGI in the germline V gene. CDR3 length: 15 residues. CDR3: CASSYSQAFTYEQYF. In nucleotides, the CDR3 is TGTGCCAGCAGTTACTCCCAGGCCTTCACCTACGAGCAGTACTTC.

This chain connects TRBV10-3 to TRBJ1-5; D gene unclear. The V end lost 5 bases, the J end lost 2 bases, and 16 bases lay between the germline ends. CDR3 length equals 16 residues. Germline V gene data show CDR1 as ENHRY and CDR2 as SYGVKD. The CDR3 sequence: CAISSAAVYGNQPQHF. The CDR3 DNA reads TGTGCCATCAGTTCAGCGGCCGTATACGGCAATCAGCCCCAGCATTTT.

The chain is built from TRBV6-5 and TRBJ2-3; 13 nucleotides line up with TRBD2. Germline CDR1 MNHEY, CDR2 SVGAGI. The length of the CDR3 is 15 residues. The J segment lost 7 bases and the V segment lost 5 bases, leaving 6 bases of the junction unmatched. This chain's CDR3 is CASSRTSGRSNTQYF. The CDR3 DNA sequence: TGTGCCAGCAGTCGGACTAGCGGGAGATCAAATACGCAGTATTTT.

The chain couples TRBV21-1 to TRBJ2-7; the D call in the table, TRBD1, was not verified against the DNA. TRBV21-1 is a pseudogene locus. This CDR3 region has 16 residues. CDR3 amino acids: CASSRAGSHISYEQYF. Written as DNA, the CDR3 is TGTGCCAGCAGCAGGGCAGGGTCCCATATATCCTACGAGCAGTACTTC.

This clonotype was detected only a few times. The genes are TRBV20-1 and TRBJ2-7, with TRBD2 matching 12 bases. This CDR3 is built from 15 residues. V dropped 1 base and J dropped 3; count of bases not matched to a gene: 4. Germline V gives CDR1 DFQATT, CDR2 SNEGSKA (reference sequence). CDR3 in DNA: TGCAGTGCTAGAGCCGGACTAGCGGGATACTACGAGCAGTACTTC. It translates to CSARAGLAGYYEQYF.

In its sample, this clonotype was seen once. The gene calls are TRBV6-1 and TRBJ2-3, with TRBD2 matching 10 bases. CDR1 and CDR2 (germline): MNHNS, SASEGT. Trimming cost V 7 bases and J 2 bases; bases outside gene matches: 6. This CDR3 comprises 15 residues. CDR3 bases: TGTGCCAGCAACCAACTAGCGGGACCCACAGATACGCAGTATTTT. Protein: CASNQLAGPTDTQYF.

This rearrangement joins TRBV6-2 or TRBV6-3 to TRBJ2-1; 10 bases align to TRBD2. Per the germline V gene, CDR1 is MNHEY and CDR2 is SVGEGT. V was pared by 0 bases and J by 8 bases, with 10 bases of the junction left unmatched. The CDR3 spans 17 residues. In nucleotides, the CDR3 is TGTGCCAGCAGTTACTCGGGCCCTAGCGGGGGTATGGATGAGCAGTTCTTC. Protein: CASSYSGPSGGMDEQFF.

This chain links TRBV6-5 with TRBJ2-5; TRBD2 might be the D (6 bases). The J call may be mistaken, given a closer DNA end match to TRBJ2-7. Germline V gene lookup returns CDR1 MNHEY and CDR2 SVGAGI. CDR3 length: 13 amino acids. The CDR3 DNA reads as TGTGCCAGCGGCGTAGCGGATACCTACGAGCAGTACTTC. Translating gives CASGVADTYEQYF.

CDR3 nucleotide sequence: TGTGCCAGCAGTTTATTTAATGAAAAACTGTTTTTT. Amino acid sequence: CASSLFNEKLFF. The rearrangement uses TRBV28 and TRBJ1-4; D is unresolved. This CDR3 contains 12 residues. The V and J ends lost 1 base and 4 bases respectively, with 1 base between them. Germline V gives CDR1 MDHEN, CDR2 SYDVKM.

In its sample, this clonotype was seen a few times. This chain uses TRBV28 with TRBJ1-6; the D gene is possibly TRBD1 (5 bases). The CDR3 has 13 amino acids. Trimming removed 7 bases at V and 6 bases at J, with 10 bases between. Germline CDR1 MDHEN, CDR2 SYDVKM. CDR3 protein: CASTGTANSPLHF. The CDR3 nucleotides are TGTGCCAGCACCGGGACTGCTAATTCACCCCTCCACTTT.